This T cell receptor (beta chain) originates from a study of beta chain features in type 1 diabetes. Study-wide points: Significant though moderate, a shortening of TCRB CDR3s appeared in all four CD4+ subsets of Type 1 diabetes patients.

As every portion of the isolated RNA was reverse transcribed, the sequencing read expressed TCRB transcripts. The protocol was immunoSEQ multiplex PCR, while the TCRdb copy is restricted to in-frame clones and leaves out a portion. The sample shows 350,000 to 400,000 clones, 10% to 15% of them seen only once. Staining for CD45RO/CCR7/CD25/CD127/CD95/CD27 allowed sorting of CD4+ naive, central memory, regulatory and stem cell-like memory cells. Worth noting for this clone: Its antigen is unidentified.

The source material was naive CD4+ T cells from blood. This TCR was recovered from a woman under 30 with type 1 diabetes.

The CDR3 region has the DNA TGTGCCAGTAGAACAGGGACCTCGACAGATACGCAGTATTTT. This gives the protein CASRTGTSTDTQYF. The rearrangement uses TRBV19 and TRBJ2-3, with a tentative D call TRBD1 (6 bases). V lost 6 bases to trimming and J lost 3 bases, with 13 bases between them. The CDR3 loop spans 14 amino acids. Germline CDR1 LNHDA, CDR2 SQIVND (reference sequence).